The 30 T cell receptor beta chains presented below share a single source sample, sequenced in a study of shared clonotypes between healthy human individuals. Method: immunoSEQ multiplex PCR; TCRdb's copy keeps in-frame clones and lacks some. The table includes over 2 million clones, 85% to 95% detected once. Sequencing used naive CD4+ T cells sorted from blood. Subset meaning: CD45RA+ positively selected. These TCRs come from a man aged 18 to 29 in good health.

This rearrangement joins TRBV6-6 to TRBJ1-2; TRBD1 matches 7 bases. The J segment lost 0 bases and the V segment lost 6 bases, leaving 7 bases of the junction unmatched. There are 15 residues in the CDR3. Germline V gene data show CDR1 as MNHNY and CDR2 as SVGAGI (reference sequence). This chain's CDR3 is CASRRGQNPNYGYTF. DNA of the CDR3: TGTGCCAGCAGGCGGGGACAGAACCCTAACTATGGCTACACCTTC.

This clone was counted a single time. The chain has TRBV10-2 and TRBJ2-1, with D perhaps being TRBD1 or TRBD2 (5 bases each). Trimming removed 6 bases from V and 5 bases from J, with 14 bases in between. The CDR3 contains 14 residues. CDR1 is WSHSY, CDR2 SAAADI, per germline. The CDR3 protein is CASRRVVGDNEQFF. The DNA for the CDR3 is TGCGCCAGCAGAAGGGTAGTGGGGGACAATGAGCAGTTCTTC.

V usage is TRBV6-1 and J usage is TRBJ2-5, with 8 bases fitting TRBD1. The CDR3 is made up of 15 amino acids. The germline CDR1 and CDR2 sequences are MNHNS and SASEGT. With 6 bases clipped from V and 2 bases from J, the junction kept 8 bases outside the gene matches. The CDR3 loop is CASSRDRTLQETQYF. As DNA, the CDR3 is TGTGCCAGCAGCCGGGACAGGACTTTACAAGAGACCCAGTACTTC.

The rearrangement joins TRBV7-2 to TRBJ1-3, with a weak D call TRBD1 (5 bases). Germline CDR1 and CDR2: SGHTA and FQGNSA. The V and J ends lost 5 bases and 2 bases respectively, with 10 bases between them. This CDR3 spans 14 amino acids. CDR3 amino acids: CASSPLGAGNTIYF. Here the CDR3 DNA reads TGTGCCAGCAGCCCACTAGGGGCTGGAAACACCATATATTTT.

Notes on this clone: Other DNA sequences in the same sample also yield this CDR3. The chain carries TRBV7-2 and TRBJ2-5, with TRBD2 matching over 9 bases. The V segment lost 5 bases and the J segment 3 bases; nucleotides outside the gene matches: 4. Germline V gene lookup returns CDR1 SGHTA and CDR2 FQGNSA. CDR3 length equals 14 residues. As DNA, the CDR3 is TGTGCCAGCAGCCTGGGACTAGCTGAAGAGACCCAGTACTTC. It codes for CASSLGLAEETQYF.

The chain carries TRBV6-1 and TRBJ2-1, with 10 nucleotides matching TRBD2. J lost 6 bases, V lost 8 bases, and 4 bases had no gene match. From germline, CDR1 is MNHNS and CDR2 SASEGT. This CDR3 spans 13 amino acids. The CDR3 region has the DNA TGTGCCAGCTTCCTAGCGGGAGCCAATGAGCAGTTCTTC. Translating it yields CASFLAGANEQFF.

This chain joins TRBV29-1 and TRBJ1-2; D is undetermined. Trimming removed 3 bases at V and 7 bases at J, with 21 bases between. The length of the CDR3 is 15 residues. Germline lookup yields CDR1 SQVTM and CDR2 ANQGSEA. Here the CDR3 DNA reads TGCAGCGTTGAGGCAGCTGGGGAGATCGGGAGTGGCTACACCTTC. Its protein product is CSVEAAGEIGSGYTF.

The V call is TRBV18, the J call TRBJ2-1, with TRBD1 as a possible D gene (6 bases). CDR3 length: 11 amino acids. The ends were cut back, 1 base at V and 13 bases at J, with 8 bases in the middle. Germline V gene sequence: CDR1 KGHSH, CDR2 LQKENI. CDR3 residues: CASSPRDKQFF. The DNA for the CDR3 is TGTGCCAGCTCACCACGGGACAAACAGTTCTTC.

Worth noting for this clone: Distinct nucleotide sequences in the sample also encode this CDR3. CDR3 sequence: CAISDGTSGYEQYF. The CDR3 nucleotides are TGTGCCATCAGTGATGGGACTAGCGGTTACGAGCAGTACTTC. The chain joins TRBV10-3 to TRBJ2-7; 11 nucleotides agree with TRBD2. The CDR3 spans 14 residues. Per germline, CDR1 ENHRY and CDR2 SYGVKD. V dropped 3 bases and J dropped 4; count of bases not matched to a gene: 2.

The V and J genes are TRBV6-1 and TRBJ1-2; 8 positions agree with TRBD1. V lost 6 bases, J lost 3 bases, and 9 bases stayed unmatched. The CDR3 extends over 15 amino acids. CDR1 is MNHNS, CDR2 SASEGT, per germline. DNA of the CDR3: TGTGCCAGCAGCCGAGACAGGGGTGTCGACTATGGCTACACCTTC. It specifies CASSRDRGVDYGYTF.

The genes are TRBV19 and TRBJ1-4; a weak D match, TRBD1 (5 bases). Trimming took 5 bases from V and 7 from J, leaving 17 bases between them. CDR1 is LNHDA, CDR2 SQIVND, per germline (reference sequence). The CDR3 is made up of 15 amino acids. The CDR3 bases are TGTGCCAGTAGTGACTCCGGGACCCGGGGTGAAAAACTGTTTTTT. Translated, it gives CASSDSGTRGEKLFF.

The J gene is TRBJ2-3, the V gene TRBV6-6, with 8 bases aligning to TRBD2. Germline V gives CDR1 MNHNY, CDR2 SVGAGI (reference sequence). This CDR3 comprises 16 residues. V was clipped by 0 bases and J by 2 bases; unmatched bases: 4. CDR3 amino acids: CASSYSLAAHTDTQYF. CDR3 nucleotide sequence: TGTGCCAGCAGTTACTCACTAGCGGCACACACAGATACGCAGTATTTT.

The rearrangement links TRBV6-5 to TRBJ2-2, with TRBD1 identical over 8 bases. The germline V gene has CDR1 MNHEY and CDR2 SVGAGI. Trimming at V came to 5 bases and at J to 4 bases, leaving 6 bases not matched to a gene. The CDR3 is made up of 15 amino acids. CDR3 nucleotide sequence: TGTGCCAGCAGTACCGACAGGGGTTCCACCGGGGAGCTGTTTTTT. Its protein product is CASSTDRGSTGELFF.

This chain uses TRBV10-3 with TRBJ1-6; D call uncertain. Germline V gene sequence: CDR1 ENHRY, CDR2 SYGVKD. Trimming cost V 6 bases and J 14 bases, with 23 bases left between them. The CDR3 is 15 residues long. CDR3 nucleotides: TGTGCCATCAGCCCCGGGCCCGCTGCGGGATGGTCCCTCCACTTT. It encodes CAISPGPAAGWSLHF.

This clone occurred once. This chain links TRBV7-2 with TRBJ2-1, with a tentative D call TRBD1 (5 bases). The V gene's germline CDR1 is SGHTA and CDR2 FQGNSA. The CDR3 consists of 18 residues. Trimming took off 1 base at V and 5 bases at J, with 21 bases between the two ends. CDR3 in amino acids: CASSLVSIRQTENNEQFF. The CDR3 DNA reads as TGTGCCAGCAGCTTAGTGTCGATTAGACAGACGGAAAACAATGAGCAGTTCTTC.

This chain connects TRBV15 to TRBJ1-2; a possible D gene is TRBD1 (6 bases). This CDR3 contains 16 residues. The germline V gene has CDR1 LNHNV and CDR2 YYDKDF (reference sequence). Trimming took off 3 bases at V and 4 bases at J, with 18 bases between the two ends. CDR3 nucleotide sequence: TGTGCCACCAGCAGGATATTGGACAGTCCCACCTATGGCTACACCTTC. Translating gives CATSRILDSPTYGYTF.

V usage is TRBV4-1 and J usage is TRBJ2-3; the match to TRBD2 covers 9 bases. The CDR3 extends over 15 amino acids. V lost 1 base and J lost 3; bases outside the gene matches: 2. CDR1 and CDR2 from the germline V gene are MGHRA and YSYEKL. Written as DNA, the CDR3 is TGCGCCAGCAGCCAAGCGACTAGCGGTACAGATACGCAGTATTTT. Translated: CASSQATSGTDTQYF.

There are a few counts of this clone. This rearrangement joins TRBV5-4 to TRBJ2-7; either TRBD1 or TRBD2 may supply D (5 bases each). V was shortened by 0 bases and J by 2 bases, with 9 bases between the two germline ends. Germline loops: CDR1 SGHNT, CDR2 YYREEE (reference sequence). The CDR3 loop spans 14 amino acids. CDR3 protein: CASSLEGTPYEQYF. The CDR3 region has the DNA TGTGCCAGCAGCTTGGAGGGGACCCCCTACGAGCAGTACTTC.

The rearrangement links TRBV29-1 to TRBJ1-6; no clear D. Germline V gene data show CDR1 as SQVTM and CDR2 as ANQGSEA. V lost 6 bases to trimming and J lost 5 bases, with 11 bases between them. The CDR3 has 13 residues. The CDR3 bases are TGCAGCGTGAAGGGTGGAGATAATTCACCCCTCCACTTT. Translating it yields CSVKGGDNSPLHF.

The J gene is TRBJ1-1, the V gene TRBV14, with a weak D call TRBD1 (6 bases). Germline CDR1 is SGHDN and CDR2 is FVKESK. The CDR3 sequence is 11 residues long. The ends were cut back, 4 bases at V and 11 bases at J, with 11 bases in the middle. CDR3 sequence reads: CASSLGQLAFF. CDR3 nucleotide sequence: TGTGCCAGCAGCCTCGGACAGTTGGCTTTCTTT.

V gene TRBV9 combines with J gene TRBJ2-5, with 11 nucleotides matching TRBD2. After removal of 3 bases from V and 5 bases from J, the junction contained 9 bases not matched to a gene. Germline loops: CDR1 SGDLS, CDR2 YYNGEE. This CDR3 contains 16 residues. The DNA of the CDR3 is TGTGCCAGCAGCGGGCTCCCACTAGCGGGGGCTGAGACCCAGTACTTC. This gives the protein CASSGLPLAGAETQYF.

This chain joins TRBV10-1 and TRBJ2-3, with no clear D. Trimming stripped 1 base from V and 4 bases from J, with 3 bases between. This CDR3 contains 12 residues. CDR1 and CDR2 from the germline V gene are WNHNN and SYGVQD (reference sequence). This chain's CDR3 is CASSEYADTQYF. The DNA for the CDR3 is TGCGCCAGCAGTGAGTATGCAGATACGCAGTATTTT.

This clone has a single count. One base away lies a much larger clone, so this may be a sequencing read error. The genes are TRBV4-3 and TRBJ2-4; TRBD2 matches at 11 bases. CDR1 LGHNA and CDR2 YSLEER come from the germline V gene. The CDR3 consists of 17 residues. CDR3 bases: TGCGCCAGCGGCCAAGTAGCGGGAGGGACCAGCAAAAACATTCAGTACTTC. This gives the protein CASGQVAGGTSKNIQYF.

Note on this clone: The same CDR3 arises from other DNA sequences in this sample as well. The rearrangement links TRBV7-9 to TRBJ1-6, with 8 bases lining up with TRBD1. Germline V gene sequence: CDR1 SEHNR, CDR2 FQNEAQ (reference sequence). The V segment lost 2 bases and the J segment 10 bases; nucleotides outside the gene matches: 4. The CDR3 length is 14 residues. Here the CDR3 reads CASSLQGAVSPLHF. In nucleotides, the CDR3 is TGTGCCAGCAGCTTACAGGGGGCCGTATCACCCCTCCACTTT.

This chain joins TRBV6-5 and TRBJ2-1; TRBD1 might be the D (5 bases). This CDR3 comprises 15 residues. CDR1 MNHEY and CDR2 SVGAGI come from the germline V gene. V shed 6 bases and J shed 0 bases, with 12 bases lying between them. The CDR3 is CASRPAGNSYNEQFF. In DNA form, the CDR3 reads TGTGCCAGCAGGCCCGCAGGGAACTCCTACAATGAGCAGTTCTTC.

The V gene is TRBV30, the J gene TRBJ1-5; D remains unclear. V was clipped by 2 bases and J by 6 bases, with 11 bases between them. Germline V gives CDR1 GTSNPN, CDR2 SVGIG (reference sequence). This CDR3 has 13 residues. The CDR3 reads CAWSRSGSQPQHF. CDR3 DNA sequence: TGTGCCTGGAGTAGGTCCGGGAGTCAGCCCCAGCATTTT.

The chain carries TRBV2 and TRBJ1-4, with a tentative D call TRBD1 (5 bases). Trimming shortened V by 6 bases and J by 4 bases, and 12 bases separated the two germline ends. This CDR3 region has 14 residues. CDR1 SNHLY and CDR2 FYNNEI come from the germline V gene. CDR3 in amino acids: CASSEQVLNEKLFF. The CDR3 coding sequence is TGTGCCAGCAGCGAACAGGTTCTTAATGAAAAACTGTTTTTT.

This chain links TRBV6-1 with TRBJ2-5; the D is unclear. The CDR3 has 15 residues. Trimming cost V 2 bases and J 2 bases, with 12 bases left between them. CDR1 and CDR2 from the germline V gene are MNHNS and SASEGT. CDR3 loop: CASSEKTEYQETQYF. The CDR3, as DNA: TGTGCCAGCAGTGAAAAAACGGAGTATCAAGAGACCCAGTACTTC.

The chain is built from TRBV5-1 and TRBJ1-1; no reliable D call. The CDR3 loop spans 15 amino acids. The V end was cut by 1 base, the J end by 10 bases, with 20 bases between. Germline V gene data show CDR1 as SGHRS and CDR2 as YFSETQ. CDR3: CASSLSAGTRIGAFF. In DNA, the CDR3 is TGCGCCAGCAGCTTGTCTGCAGGAACTCGCATCGGAGCTTTCTTT.

The chain has TRBV28 and TRBJ2-1, with 8 bases that match TRBD1. The CDR3 contains 16 residues. Trimming cost V 1 base and J 3 bases; bases outside gene matches: 5. Germline V CDR1 and CDR2: MDHEN, SYDVKM. The CDR3 reads CASSLSTGGNYNEQFF. CDR3 coding DNA: TGTGCCAGCAGTTTATCCACAGGGGGAAACTACAATGAGCAGTTCTTC.